This T cell receptor (beta chain) originates from a study of blood T cell repertoires in COVID-19. The CDR3 covers 16 residues. Germline assignment: CDR1 SNHLY and CDR2 FYNNEI. V lost 6 bases, J lost 4 bases, and 20 bases lay in between. The authors' processing: Nucleated cell counts were estimated from reference gene primer amplification. Measured with immunoSEQ multiplex PCR; TCRdb has only the in-frame clones, and not every one. V and J calls and clone size follow that table, whereas D and trimming were derived from the DNA. Of 110,000 or so clones listed, 84% are singletons. The sequence derives from a woman over 75 with active or convalescent COVID-19. The chain has TRBV2 and TRBJ2-3; possibly TRBD2 for D (7 bases). The sample was peripheral blood. CDR3 DNA sequence: TGTGCCAGCAGCGCGGAGGGGGGGATAGGGGCAGATACGCAGTATTTT. Amino acids: CASSAEGGIGADTQYF.